These T cell receptor beta chains were read from a single sample in a study of CD8+ T cells in alopecia areata. Clones were sequenced by immunoSEQ multiplex PCR, and TCRdb holds only the in-frame ones, with some missing. Of around 200,000 clones detected, around 60% appear once; the ten largest clones hold roughly 12%. The starting material was CD8+ T cells sorted from blood, obtained at week 24, from a patient treated with tofacitinib. These receptor sequences come from a human donor with alopecia areata. The CDR3 runs from the conserved cysteine through the conserved F or W. The order of the fields is D gene, clone size, V gene, J gene, CDR3 length, CDR3 DNA, CDR3 protein. The D gene is left open where the match is weak. Clone sizes are given selectively: once, few, many, or a class where the clone is expanded.

d_gene: .
abundance: .
v_gene: TRBV27
j_gene: TRBJ1-6
len: 14
CDR3nt: TGTGCCAGCAGTTTAGGGCAGGGCGGCTCACCCCTCCACTTT
CDR3aa: CASSLGQGGSPLHF

d_gene: .
abundance: .
v_gene: TRBV30
j_gene: TRBJ1-2
len: 13
CDR3nt: TGTGCCTGGAGTGTTCCTGGGAACTATGGCTACACCTTC
CDR3aa: CAWSVPGNYGYTF

d_gene: .
abundance: .
v_gene: TRBV5-6
j_gene: TRBJ1-2
len: 14
CDR3nt: TGTGCCAGCAGCTTAGGAGGGCTAACGGGTGGCTACACCTTC
CDR3aa: CASSLGGLTGGYTF

d_gene: .
abundance: once
v_gene: TRBV11-2
j_gene: TRBJ2-5
len: 15
CDR3nt: TGTGCCAGCAGCTTGCGGGGACTCCCGGGGGAGACCCAGTACTTC
CDR3aa: CASSLRGLPGETQYF

d_gene: TRBD1
abundance: .
v_gene: TRBV11-2
j_gene: TRBJ2-5
len: 16
CDR3nt: TGTGCCAGCAGCTTAGATGTAAGGACAGGAGTAGAGACCCAGTACTTC
CDR3aa: CASSLDVRTGVETQYF

d_gene: .
abundance: .
v_gene: TRBV4-1
j_gene: TRBJ1-1
len: 15
CDR3nt: TGCGCCAGCAGCCAAGTAGGTCGGGGGCGCGAAGAAGCTTTCTTT
CDR3aa: CASSQVGRGREEAFF

d_gene: .
abundance: .
v_gene: TRBV4-1
j_gene: TRBJ2-7
len: 14
CDR3nt: TGCGCCAGCAGCAAAGCCACGACAACCTACGAGCAGTACTTC
CDR3aa: CASSKATTTYEQYF

d_gene: TRBD1
abundance: .
v_gene: TRBV2
j_gene: TRBJ2-3
len: 15
CDR3nt: TGTGCCAGCAGTGAACGACAGGGCTTCACAGATACGCAGTATTTT
CDR3aa: CASSERQGFTDTQYF

d_gene: .
abundance: .
v_gene: TRBV2
j_gene: TRBJ2-5
len: 16
CDR3nt: TGTGCCAGCTTCCAAATGTCGACTAGTGCCCAAGAGACCCAGTACTTC
CDR3aa: CASFQMSTSAQETQYF

d_gene: .
abundance: .
v_gene: TRBV29-1
j_gene: TRBJ2-2
len: 10
CDR3nt: TGCAGCGTGTCCACCGGGGAGCTGTTTTTT
CDR3aa: CSVSTGELFF

d_gene: .
abundance: .
v_gene: TRBV4-1
j_gene: TRBJ1-5
len: 13
CDR3nt: TGCGCCAGCAGCCAGTATAGCAATCAGCCCCAGCATTTT
CDR3aa: CASSQYSNQPQHF

d_gene: .
abundance: .
v_gene: TRBV2
j_gene: TRBJ1-6
len: 16
CDR3nt: TGTGCCAGCAGTGGTTTTGGGCCGCCCTATAATTCACCCCTCCACTTT
CDR3aa: CASSGFGPPYNSPLHF

d_gene: .
abundance: .
v_gene: TRBV7-9
j_gene: TRBJ2-7
len: 11
CDR3nt: TGTGCCAGCAGTTTGGGCAACGAGCAGTACTTC
CDR3aa: CASSLGNEQYF

d_gene: .
abundance: .
v_gene: TRBV7-9
j_gene: TRBJ2-7
len: 11
CDR3nt: TGTGCCAGCAGCTTAGGGCCCGAGCAGTACTTC
CDR3aa: CASSLGPEQYF

d_gene: .
abundance: .
v_gene: TRBV29-1
j_gene: TRBJ2-7
len: 12
CDR3nt: TGCAGCGTCCTTTCAGGGGAGCTCGAGCAGTACTTC
CDR3aa: CSVLSGELEQYF

d_gene: .
abundance: .
v_gene: TRBV4-2
j_gene: TRBJ2-5
len: 14
CDR3nt: TGTGCCAGCAGCCAAGCGCGGAGCCAAGAGACCCAGTACTTC
CDR3aa: CASSQARSQETQYF

d_gene: .
abundance: .
v_gene: TRBV27
j_gene: TRBJ2-3
len: 14
CDR3nt: TGTGCCAGCAGCCCCCCCCGTCCCACAGATACGCAGTATTTT
CDR3aa: CASSPPRPTDTQYF

d_gene: .
abundance: once
v_gene: TRBV4-1
j_gene: TRBJ1-3
len: 11
CDR3nt: TGCGCCAGCAGTGGCTCCAACACCATATATTTT
CDR3aa: CASSGSNTIYF

d_gene: TRBD2
abundance: few
v_gene: TRBV2
j_gene: TRBJ2-3
len: 14
CDR3nt: TGTGCCAGCAGCTACCGACTAGCGGGGGAAACGCAGTATTTT
CDR3aa: CASSYRLAGETQYF

d_gene: TRBD1
abundance: .
v_gene: TRBV2
j_gene: TRBJ1-2
len: 13
CDR3nt: TGTGCCAAACAGGGACAGACGCACTATGGCTACACCTTC
CDR3aa: CAKQGQTHYGYTF

d_gene: TRBD1
abundance: few
v_gene: TRBV29-1
j_gene: TRBJ2-7
len: 14
CDR3nt: TGCAGCGTTCTGGACAGGGGTATCCCCTACGAGCAGTACTTC
CDR3aa: CSVLDRGIPYEQYF

d_gene: TRBD1
abundance: few
v_gene: TRBV27
j_gene: TRBJ1-5
len: 12
CDR3nt: TGTGCCAGCAGTGTCACAGGGGGGCCCCAGCATTTT
CDR3aa: CASSVTGGPQHF

d_gene: TRBD1
abundance: .
v_gene: TRBV6-5
j_gene: TRBJ2-7
len: 13
CDR3nt: TGTGCCAGCAGCCCCGGGACAGTATACGAGCAGTACTTC
CDR3aa: CASSPGTVYEQYF

d_gene: TRBD1
abundance: few
v_gene: TRBV2
j_gene: TRBJ1-2
len: 14
CDR3nt: TGTGCCATCCTAGACAGGGGGAATTACTATGGCTACACCTTC
CDR3aa: CAILDRGNYYGYTF

d_gene: TRBD2
abundance: .
v_gene: TRBV2
j_gene: TRBJ2-1
len: 13
CDR3nt: TGTGCCAGCAGTGCCCCTCTGGCGGGGGGGCAGTTCTTC
CDR3aa: CASSAPLAGGQFF

d_gene: TRBD1
abundance: .
v_gene: TRBV6-5
j_gene: TRBJ2-5
len: 11
CDR3nt: TGTGCCAGCCGGGACAGGGAGACCCAGTACTTC
CDR3aa: CASRDRETQYF